What follows are 2 T cell receptor beta chains derived from one specimen sequenced in a study of T cells in Graves' hyperthyroidism and ophthalmopathy. TCR beta CDR3 regions were amplified from RNA. Using the HTBI primer set, a first-round RT-PCR was run on the TCR CDR3. TCRdb re-called the multiplex PCR reads through MiXCR, storing one row per CDR3 protein. The sample lists some 740,000 distinct CDR3 sequences, less than 15% occurring once. The sequenced sample was blood. Source of these receptors: a woman aged 18-29 years with Graves' hyperthyroidism.

This clonotype was counted many times. The junction shows a germline mismatch at one end, possibly a read error. V is TRBV7-7 and J is TRBJ2-1, with 7 bases that match TRBD2. The V gene's germline CDR1 is SSHAT and CDR2 FNYEAQ (reference sequence). The CDR3 spans 15 residues. CDR3 protein: CASSPSSGSYNEQFF. The CDR3 DNA is TGTGCTAGCAGCCCCTCTAGCGGAAGCTACAATGAGCAGTTCTTC.

This clonotype was seen only a few times. The V call is TRBV20-1, the J call TRBJ2-3; TRBD2 matches at 11 bases. Trimming at V came to 4 bases and at J to 2 bases, leaving 8 bases not matched to a gene. CDR1 and CDR2 from the germline V gene are DFQATT and SNEGSKA (reference sequence). There are 16 residues in the CDR3. The CDR3 DNA reads as TGCAGTGCTAAACAACTAGCGGGAGTTAACACAGATACGCAGTATTTT. Its translation: CSAKQLAGVNTDTQYF.